The present TCR beta chain was sequenced within a study of CD8 T cells in ankylosing spondylitis. Study-wide results and limits: Seemingly distinctive of ankylosing spondylitis blood was a TCR beta motif formed by eight highly homologous variants. CD8+ by phenotype, disease-linked clones were relatively rare in peripheral blood. The authors reported significant enrichment of disease-linked clones in matched ankylosing spondylitis synovial fluid.

Generation of TCR beta libraries employed quantitative 5'-RACE incorporating molecular barcodes. Via MiXCR, TCRdb re-called the 5' RACE reads, giving one row per CDR3 protein. The data show about 160,000 distinct CDR3 sequences, 15% to 20% seen once. This CDR3 region has 14 residues. From germline, CDR1 is KGHDR and CDR2 SFDVKD. V was cut by 3 bases and J by 7 bases, with 11 bases left in between. This clonotype was counted at least ten times. Antigen unknown. The sample was blood, either unsorted or a sorted T cell fraction (not recorded which). This chain uses TRBV24-1 with TRBJ2-2, with D possibly being TRBD1 (6 bases). This TCR came from a male donor with ankylosing spondylitis or in good health (not recorded which). CDR3 sequence reads: CATSDVAGVGELFF. Written as DNA, the CDR3 is TGTGCCACCAGTGATGTTGCAGGGGTCGGGGAGCTGTTTTTT.